Each of the 32 T cell receptor beta chains below was sequenced from the same sample in a study of CD8 T cells in Susac syndrome. An input of roughly 0.45 to 1 ug of RNA was subjected to reverse transcription using random hexamers. MiXCR was run by TCRdb on the immunoSEQ multiplex PCR reads, yielding one entry per CDR3 protein. The repertoire holds 400,000 to 550,000 distinct CDR3 sequences, approximately 85% seen once, with under 0.15% in the top ten. Sequenced sample: CD8+ T cells from PBMCs. The receptors come from a human donor with multiple sclerosis.

The chain recombines TRBV28 with TRBJ2-7; D might be TRBD2 (6 bases). Trimming took off 7 bases at V and 3 bases at J, with 19 bases between the two ends. The CDR3 has 15 residues. Germline V CDR1 and CDR2: MDHEN, SYDVKM. The CDR3 region is CASTPRDSGYYEQYF. The CDR3 nucleotides read TGTGCCAGCACCCCGCGGGACTCCGGATACTACGAGCAGTACTTC.

Here the CDR3 DNA reads TGTGCCAGCAGCCCCTCGATGGCCGCCGGGGGGTACTATGGCTACACCTTC. Translating it yields CASSPSMAAGGYYGYTF. The chain combines TRBV6-1 with TRBJ1-2; tentative D call: TRBD1 (5 bases). There are 17 residues in the CDR3. Trimming removed 6 bases at V and 3 bases at J, with 23 bases between. CDR1 is MNHNS and CDR2 is SASEGT in the germline V gene.

The CDR3 nucleotides are TGTGCCAGCAGTTACTCATCTGTAGGCGGGAGGGATGAGCAGTTCTTC. Protein: CASSYSSVGGRDEQFF. The V gene is TRBV6-5, the J gene TRBJ2-1, with TRBD2 matching 9 bases. This CDR3 spans 16 amino acids. Germline V gene lookup returns CDR1 MNHEY and CDR2 SVGAGI. The V segment lost 0 bases and the J segment 8 bases; nucleotides outside the gene matches: 8.

This clonotype was detected only a few times. The chain joins TRBV6-5 to TRBJ2-7; D unresolved. V was cut by 0 bases and J by 6 bases, with 9 bases left in between. Germline CDR1 MNHEY, CDR2 SVGAGI. The CDR3 extends over 13 amino acids. The CDR3 reads CASSYSGLGEQYF. The CDR3 DNA reads as TGTGCCAGCAGTTACTCGGGTTTAGGCGAGCAGTACTTC.

The chain is built from TRBV5-1 and TRBJ2-7; D may correspond to TRBD1 or TRBD2 (5 bases each). This CDR3 is 15 amino acids long. The ends were cut back, 0 bases at V and 3 bases at J, with 13 bases in the middle. Germline V lookup: CDR1 SGHRS, CDR2 YFSETQ. The CDR3 spells CASSLGGSPFYEQYF. CDR3 bases: TGCGCCAGCAGCTTGGGGGGGTCCCCTTTCTACGAGCAGTACTTC.

The chain joins TRBV3-1 to TRBJ2-1, with D possibly being TRBD2 (6 bases). Germline V gives CDR1 LGHDT, CDR2 YNNKEL (reference sequence). The V gene lost 4 bases and the J gene lost 10 bases, with 20 bases spanning the gap. The CDR3 is 15 amino acids. The CDR3 DNA reads TGTGCCAGCAGCCGTCGGGACTCAAGTACGGTCGAGCAGTTCTTC. Its translation: CASSRRDSSTVEQFF.

As to this clonotype: Germline is not matched at one junction end, which may reflect a read error. The V gene is TRBV27, the J gene TRBJ2-7; no definite D call. CDR1 MNHEY and CDR2 SMNVEV come from the germline V gene (reference sequence). This CDR3 spans 13 amino acids. The CDR3 region has the DNA TGTGTCAGCAGTTTCCAGTCCCCTTACGAGCAGTACTTC. It is translated as CVSSFQSPYEQYF.

The rearrangement joins TRBV14 to TRBJ1-1; D not certain. The germline V and J ends were trimmed by 4 bases and 7 bases, with 13 bases remaining between them. Germline CDR1 is SGHDN and CDR2 is FVKESK. The CDR3 covers 13 residues. This chain's CDR3 is CASSPFESSEAFF. For the CDR3, the DNA is TGTGCCAGCAGCCCATTTGAGAGTAGTGAAGCTTTCTTT. Full variable domain (rest looked up from reference TRBV14 and TRBJ1-1): EAGVTQFPSHSVIEKGQTVTLRCDPISGHDNLYWYRRVMGKEIKFLLHFVKESKQDESGMPNNRFLAERTGGTYSTLKVQPAELEDSGVYFCASSPFESSEAFFGQGTRLTVV.

The chain has TRBV27 and TRBJ1-6; 8 positions agree with TRBD1. Germline V gives CDR1 MNHEY, CDR2 SMNVEV (reference sequence). This CDR3 has 15 residues. J gave up 2 bases and V 6 bases, and 3 bases lay outside the gene matches. The CDR3 here is CASREGQAYNSPLHF. The CDR3 nucleotides are TGTGCCAGCAGGGAGGGACAGGCCTATAATTCACCCCTCCACTTT.

The chain couples TRBV7-9 to TRBJ1-1; D possibly corresponds to TRBD1 (5 bases). Trimming removed 0 bases at V and 5 bases at J, with 16 bases between. Per germline, CDR1 SEHNR and CDR2 FQNEAQ (reference sequence). This CDR3 has 16 amino acids. CDR3 bases: TGTGCCAGCAGCTTAGCGGACTCCTTCTGGGGGACTGAAGCTTTCTTT. Its translation: CASSLADSFWGTEAFF.

The V and J genes are TRBV29-1 and TRBJ1-1, with 9 positions matching TRBD1. CDR1 SQVTM and CDR2 ANQGSEA come from the germline V gene. CDR3 length: 17 amino acids. The V gene end was trimmed by 7 bases and the J gene end by 0 bases; junction bases not matched to a gene: 15. This CDR3 reads CSARGDRVRTMNTEAFF. The CDR3 DNA is TGCAGCGCGAGGGGGGACAGGGTGAGAACCATGAACACTGAAGCTTTCTTT.

This clonotype occurred a few times. The chain carries TRBV5-1 and TRBJ1-1; 10 bases are shared with TRBD1. The germline V gene encodes CDR1 SGHRS and CDR2 YFSETQ. The ends lost 9 bases at V and 5 bases at J; junction bases unmatched: 10. The CDR3 consists of 14 residues. The CDR3 DNA follows: TGCGCCACCACGGACAGGGGGGAAGGAACTGAAGCTTTCTTT. This sequence encodes CATTDRGEGTEAFF.

The chain uses TRBV28 and TRBJ2-1, with TRBD2 as a possible D gene (6 bases). Deletions cut 3 bases from V and 6 bases from J, with 9 bases between. CDR3 size: 13 residues. Germline V gives CDR1 MDHEN, CDR2 SYDVKM. The CDR3 nucleotides read TGTGCCAGCAGTTTTTGGGGGGTCAATGAGCAGTTCTTC. Its protein is CASSFWGVNEQFF.

The rearrangement links TRBV2 to TRBJ1-2, with D maybe TRBD1 (6 bases). Between the trimmed V and J ends, which lost 2 bases and 7 bases, there was a span of 11 bases. The CDR3 runs to 13 residues. Germline loops: CDR1 SNHLY, CDR2 FYNNEI. The CDR3 sequence is CASSESATGGYTF. In DNA form, the CDR3 reads TGTGCCAGCAGTGAATCCGCGACAGGTGGCTACACCTTC.

This chain joins TRBV27 and TRBJ1-6, with 8 bases aligning to TRBD1. Per the germline V gene, CDR1 is MNHEY and CDR2 is SMNVEV (reference sequence). The V and J ends lost 10 bases and 10 bases, in that order; junction bases with no gene match: 6. This CDR3 has 12 amino acids. CDR3 amino acids: CATGQGGSPLHF. The CDR3 DNA reads TGTGCCACCGGACAGGGAGGATCACCCCTCCACTTT.

In its sample, this clonotype was seen a few times. V usage is TRBV6-5 and J usage is TRBJ2-5, with D possibly TRBD2 on 5 matching bases. The CDR3 loop spans 14 amino acids. Germline CDR1 and CDR2: MNHEY and SVGAGI. Trimming took 0 bases from V and 5 from J, leaving 10 bases between them. The CDR3: CASSYSLREETQYF. CDR3 DNA: TGTGCCAGCAGTTACTCACTGAGGGAGGAGACCCAGTACTTC.

The J gene is TRBJ2-1, the V gene TRBV5-1; no reliable D call. The CDR3 runs to 13 residues. V lost 4 bases and J lost 9, with 14 bases in between. Germline V CDR1 and CDR2: SGHRS, YFSETQ. This chain's CDR3 is CASSALDPSEQFF. The CDR3 DNA follows: TGCGCCAGCAGCGCACTGGATCCTAGTGAGCAGTTCTTC.

The gene calls are TRBV27 and TRBJ2-1; 14 nucleotides agree with TRBD2. Germline V gene sequence: CDR1 MNHEY, CDR2 SMNVEV (reference sequence). The CDR3 runs to 15 residues. The J segment lost 8 bases and the V segment lost 6 bases, leaving 6 bases of the junction unmatched. The CDR3 DNA follows: TGTGCCAGCAGCGAGACTAGCGGGGGGGTTGATGAGCAGTTCTTC. Protein: CASSETSGGVDEQFF.

The chain recombines TRBV7-7 with TRBJ1-1; possibly TRBD1 for D (5 bases). Trimming pared 0 bases from V and 6 bases from J, leaving 8 bases between. CDR1 SSHAT and CDR2 FNYEAQ come from the germline V gene (reference sequence). This CDR3 has 13 amino acids. CDR3 in DNA: TGTGCCAGCAGCTTAGCGAGGGGAGCTGAAGCTTTCTTT. Translation gives CASSLARGAEAFF.

This CDR3 reads CSVEGTSGSYNEQFF. The DNA for the CDR3 is TGCAGCGTTGAGGGGACTAGCGGCTCCTACAATGAGCAGTTCTTC. The rearrangement links TRBV29-1 to TRBJ2-1, with TRBD2 matching over 11 bases. The V segment lost 3 bases and the J segment 0 bases; nucleotides outside the gene matches: 1. This CDR3 contains 15 residues. Germline CDR1 reads SQVTM; CDR2 reads ANQGSEA.

This clonotype showed up just a few times. The chain has TRBV25-1 and TRBJ2-7, with TRBD2 as a possible D gene (5 bases). The germline V and J ends were trimmed by 10 bases and 1 base, with 8 bases remaining between them. The CDR3 runs 11 residues. CDR1 and CDR2 (germline): MGHDK, SYGVNS. The CDR3 sequence is CATGISYEQYF. For the CDR3, the DNA is TGTGCCACCGGGATTTCCTACGAGCAGTACTTC.

The chain is built from TRBV10-2 and TRBJ1-5, with unresolved D. Germline V gene data show CDR1 as WSHSY and CDR2 as SAAADI. This CDR3 spans 13 amino acids. Trimming removed 3 bases at V and 0 bases at J, with 3 bases between. The CDR3 DNA reads TGCGCCAGCAGTGAATATAGCAATCAGCCCCAGCATTTT. It translates to CASSEYSNQPQHF.

This clonotype was picked up one time. V usage is TRBV28 and J usage is TRBJ1-5, with 9 bases aligning to TRBD1. The V and J ends lost 5 bases and 1 base, in that order; junction bases with no gene match: 6. CDR1 is MDHEN and CDR2 is SYDVKM in the germline V gene. CDR3 length: 16 amino acids. CDR3 region: CASSPPTGGSNQPQHF. The CDR3 DNA follows: TGTGCCAGCAGTCCTCCGACAGGGGGAAGCAATCAGCCCCAGCATTTT. The entire variable domain, with the rest obtained from reference TRBV28 and TRBJ1-5, is as follows: DVKVTQSSRYLVKRTGEKVFLECVQDMDHENMFWYRQDPGLGLRLIYFSYDVKMKEKGDIPEGYSVSREKKERFSLILESASTNQTSMYLCASSPPTGGSNQPQHFGDGTRLSIL.

The chain employs TRBV7-9 and TRBJ1-1; no clear D. Germline CDR1 is SEHNR and CDR2 is FQNEAQ (reference sequence). This CDR3 comprises 14 residues. V was cut by 2 bases and J by 6 bases, with 13 bases left in between. The CDR3 reads CASSLRRERAEAFF. CDR3 DNA sequence: TGTGCCAGCAGCTTAAGGAGGGAAAGGGCTGAAGCTTTCTTT.

V usage is TRBV5-4 and J usage is TRBJ1-2, with D perhaps matching TRBD1 (6 bases). Germline CDR1 and CDR2: SGHNT and YYREEE (reference sequence). The CDR3 extends over 13 amino acids. Trimming pared 1 base from V and 10 bases from J, leaving 14 bases between. CDR3 nucleotide sequence: TGTGCCAGCAGCTTGCGCAGGGACAATGACTACACCTTC. Residues: CASSLRRDNDYTF.

The chain recombines TRBV30 with TRBJ1-3; D gene uncertain. Per the germline V gene, CDR1 is GTSNPN and CDR2 is SVGIG (reference sequence). V was shortened by 0 bases and J by 2 bases, with 8 bases between the two germline ends. This CDR3 contains 14 residues. In nucleotides, the CDR3 is TGTGCCTGGAGTGTAACCGGGGCTGGAAACACCATATATTTT. Its protein is CAWSVTGAGNTIYF.

The V gene is TRBV5-4, the J gene TRBJ2-7; D remains ambiguous. V was shortened by 4 bases and J by 1 base, with 12 bases between the two germline ends. Per germline, CDR1 SGHNT and CDR2 YYREEE (reference sequence). CDR3 length: 14 amino acids. The CDR3 protein is CASSPIPESYEQYF. Written as DNA, the CDR3 is TGTGCCAGCAGCCCAATACCCGAATCCTACGAGCAGTACTTC. Full variable domain (outside the CDR3, taken from reference TRBV5-4 and TRBJ2-7): ETGVTQSPTHLIKTRGQQVTLRCSSQSGHNTVSWYQQALGQGPQFIFQYYREEENGRGNFPPRFSGLQFPNYSSELNVNALELDDSALYLCASSPIPESYEQYFGPGTRLTVT.

The gene calls are TRBV4-1 and TRBJ2-7, with unresolved D. With 3 bases removed from V and 6 bases from J, the gap between germline ends came to 9 bases. This CDR3 has 12 residues. In germline, CDR1 is MGHRA, CDR2 YSYEKL. CDR3 DNA: TGCGCCAGCAGCCACGAGAGGAGCGAGCAGTACTTC. It yields the protein CASSHERSEQYF.

The CDR3 reads CASSLSGDSLPQHF. CDR3 nucleotides: TGTGCCAGCAGCCTATCCGGGGATAGTTTGCCCCAGCATTTT. The genes are TRBV27 and TRBJ1-5; the D is unclear. Looked up from germline, CDR1 is MNHEY and CDR2 is SMNVEV (reference sequence). V was clipped by 6 bases and J by 9 bases, with 18 bases between them. The CDR3 consists of 14 residues.

The chain uses TRBV30 and TRBJ1-1, with D unclear. Trimming stripped 2 bases from V and 0 bases from J, with 7 bases between. Germline values: CDR1 GTSNPN, CDR2 SVGIG (reference sequence). The CDR3 runs 13 residues. Here the CDR3 reads CAWSQDMNTEAFF. CDR3 DNA: TGTGCCTGGAGTCAGGATATGAACACTGAAGCTTTCTTT.

The V call is TRBV2, the J call TRBJ2-6; D gene uncertain. Trimming took off 6 bases at V and 0 bases at J, with 9 bases between the two ends. The germline V gene encodes CDR1 SNHLY and CDR2 FYNNEI. This CDR3 region has 15 residues. The CDR3 nucleotides are TGTGCCAGCAGGGATATATACTCTGGGGCCAACGTCCTGACTTTC. It translates to CASRDIYSGANVLTF.

This chain connects TRBV27 to TRBJ2-1; TRBD2 matches 13 bases. After removal of 2 bases from V and 8 bases from J, the junction contained 6 bases not matched to a gene. The V gene's germline CDR1 is MNHEY and CDR2 SMNVEV (reference sequence). The CDR3 has 16 amino acids. CDR3 protein: CASSLPTSGRAYEQFF. In nucleotides, the CDR3 is TGTGCCAGCAGTTTACCAACTAGCGGGAGGGCTTATGAGCAGTTCTTC.